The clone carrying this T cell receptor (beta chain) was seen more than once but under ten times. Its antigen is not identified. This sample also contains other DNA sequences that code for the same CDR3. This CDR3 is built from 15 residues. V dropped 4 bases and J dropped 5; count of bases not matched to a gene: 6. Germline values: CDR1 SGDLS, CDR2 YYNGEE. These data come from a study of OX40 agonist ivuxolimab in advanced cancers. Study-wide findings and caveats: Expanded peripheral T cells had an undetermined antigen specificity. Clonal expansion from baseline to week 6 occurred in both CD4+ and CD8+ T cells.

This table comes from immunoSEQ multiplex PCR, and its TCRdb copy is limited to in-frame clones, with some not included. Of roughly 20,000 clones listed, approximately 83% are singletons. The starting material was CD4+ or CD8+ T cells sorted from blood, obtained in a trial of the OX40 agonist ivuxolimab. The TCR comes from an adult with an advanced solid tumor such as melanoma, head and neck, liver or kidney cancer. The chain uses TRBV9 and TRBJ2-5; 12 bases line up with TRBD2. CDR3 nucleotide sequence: TGTGCCAGCAGCTCTAGCGGGGGGGCCGGGGAGACCCAGTACTTC. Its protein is CASSSSGGAGETQYF.